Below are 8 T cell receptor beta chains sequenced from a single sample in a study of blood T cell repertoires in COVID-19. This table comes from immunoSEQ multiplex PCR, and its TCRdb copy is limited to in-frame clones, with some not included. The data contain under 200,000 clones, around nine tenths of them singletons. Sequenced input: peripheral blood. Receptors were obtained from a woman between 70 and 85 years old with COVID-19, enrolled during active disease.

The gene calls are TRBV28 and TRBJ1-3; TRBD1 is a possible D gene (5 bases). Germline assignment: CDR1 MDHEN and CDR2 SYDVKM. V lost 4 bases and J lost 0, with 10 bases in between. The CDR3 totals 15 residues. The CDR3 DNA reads TGTGCCAGCAGTTGGGGACTGCGCTCTGGAAACACCATATATTTT. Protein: CASSWGLRSGNTIYF.

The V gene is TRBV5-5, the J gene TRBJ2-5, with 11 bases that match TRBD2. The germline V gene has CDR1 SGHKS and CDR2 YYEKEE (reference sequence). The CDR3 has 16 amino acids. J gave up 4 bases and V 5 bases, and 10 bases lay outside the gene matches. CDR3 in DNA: TGTGCCAGCAGTTGGGGCGCTAGCGGGGGGAGAGAGACCCAGTACTTC. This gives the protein CASSWGASGGRETQYF.

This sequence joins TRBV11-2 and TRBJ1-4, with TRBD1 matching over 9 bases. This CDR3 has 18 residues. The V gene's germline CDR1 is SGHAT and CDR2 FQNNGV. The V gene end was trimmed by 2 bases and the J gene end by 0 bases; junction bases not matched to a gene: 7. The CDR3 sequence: CASSLWPGQGATNEKLFF. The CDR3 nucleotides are TGTGCCAGCAGCTTATGGCCGGGACAGGGAGCAACTAATGAAAAACTGTTTTTT.

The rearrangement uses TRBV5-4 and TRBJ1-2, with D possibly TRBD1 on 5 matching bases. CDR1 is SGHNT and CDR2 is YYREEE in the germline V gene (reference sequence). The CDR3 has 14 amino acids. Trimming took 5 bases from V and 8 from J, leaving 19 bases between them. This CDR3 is CASSVMGGKWGYTF. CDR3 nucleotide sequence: TGTGCCAGCAGTGTCATGGGGGGGAAATGGGGCTACACCTTC.

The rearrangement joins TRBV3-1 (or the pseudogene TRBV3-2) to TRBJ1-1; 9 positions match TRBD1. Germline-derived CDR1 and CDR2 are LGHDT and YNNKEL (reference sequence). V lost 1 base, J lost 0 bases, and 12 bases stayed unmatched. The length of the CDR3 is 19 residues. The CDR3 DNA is TGTGCCAGCAGCCAAGGCCCCGGGACAGGGAACCCCATGAACACTGAAGCTTTCTTT. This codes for CASSQGPGTGNPMNTEAFF.

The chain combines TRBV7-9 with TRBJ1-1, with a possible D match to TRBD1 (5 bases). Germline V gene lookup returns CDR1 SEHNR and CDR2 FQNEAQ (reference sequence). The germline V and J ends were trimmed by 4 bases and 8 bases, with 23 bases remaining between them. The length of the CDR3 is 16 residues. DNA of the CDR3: TGTGCCAGCAGCTCTCGGGGGGGAGTCCTTCAAGGGGAAGCTTTCTTT. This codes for CASSSRGGVLQGEAFF.

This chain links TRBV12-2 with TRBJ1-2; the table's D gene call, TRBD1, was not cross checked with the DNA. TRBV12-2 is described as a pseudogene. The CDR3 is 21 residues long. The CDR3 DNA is TGTGCAAGTCGCTTATTCCTATTCGAGCCGGACAGGGAGAGGAACAACTATGGCTACACCTTC. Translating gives CASRLFLFEPDRERNNYGYTF.

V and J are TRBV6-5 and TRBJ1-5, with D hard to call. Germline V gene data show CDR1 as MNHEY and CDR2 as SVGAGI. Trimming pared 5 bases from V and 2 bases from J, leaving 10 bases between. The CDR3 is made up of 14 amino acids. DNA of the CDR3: TGTGCCAGCAGTAACCAGGAGGGCAATCAGCCCCAGCATTTT. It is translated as CASSNQEGNQPQHF.